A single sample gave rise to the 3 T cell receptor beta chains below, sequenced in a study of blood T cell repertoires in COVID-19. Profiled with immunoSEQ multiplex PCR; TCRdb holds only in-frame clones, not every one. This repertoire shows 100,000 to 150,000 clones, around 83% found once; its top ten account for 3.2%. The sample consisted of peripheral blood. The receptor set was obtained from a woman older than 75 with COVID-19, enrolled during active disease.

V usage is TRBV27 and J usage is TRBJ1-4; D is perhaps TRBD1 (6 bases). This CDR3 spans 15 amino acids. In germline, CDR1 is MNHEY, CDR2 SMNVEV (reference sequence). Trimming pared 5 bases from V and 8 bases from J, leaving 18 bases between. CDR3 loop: CASSGRGPTGEKLFF. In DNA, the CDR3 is TGTGCCAGCAGTGGCAGGGGCCCAACAGGGGAAAAACTGTTTTTT.

CDR3 nucleotides: TGTGCCAGCAGCTCGAGCTGGGCGAAAGAGACCCAGTACTTC. Its translation: CASSSSWAKETQYF. The rearrangement joins TRBV5-4 to TRBJ2-5; D not certain. V was clipped by 3 bases and J by 3 bases, with 12 bases between them. This CDR3 comprises 14 residues. CDR1 SGHNT and CDR2 YYREEE come from the germline V gene (reference sequence). The variable domain in full, with the rest retrieved from reference TRBV5-4 and TRBJ2-5, is ETGVTQSPTHLIKTRGQQVTLRCSSQSGHNTVSWYQQALGQGPQFIFQYYREEENGRGNFPPRFSGLQFPNYSSELNVNALELDDSALYLCASSSSWAKETQYFGPGTRLLVL.

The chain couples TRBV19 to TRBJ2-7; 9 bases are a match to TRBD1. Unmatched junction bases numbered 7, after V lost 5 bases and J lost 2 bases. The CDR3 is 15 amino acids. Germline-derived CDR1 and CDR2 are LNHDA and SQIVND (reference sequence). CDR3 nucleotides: TGTGCCAGTAGTGCACAGGGGGCGCTTCCCTACGAGCAGTACTTC. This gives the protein CASSAQGALPYEQYF.